This T cell receptor (beta chain) was captured in a study of cytomegalovirus exposure and HLA in healthy donors. Study-wide points: A later analysis linked a missense DCLRE1C variant to TCR beta V- and J-gene trimming.

Primers included in the PCR were 60 Vbeta and 13 Jbeta primers. Method: immunoSEQ multiplex PCR; TCRdb's copy keeps in-frame clones and lacks some. The sample consists of 150,000 or so clones, roughly four fifths of them appearing once. With respect to this clone: Antigen unknown.

Germline values: CDR1 SGHRS, CDR2 YFSETQ. Germline trimming cut 4 bases from V and 3 bases from J; bases unmatched to any gene: 6. This CDR3 contains 16 residues. The gene calls are TRBV5-1 and TRBJ2-1; 11 positions match TRBD1. Sequenced material: PBMCs. The clonotype originates from a woman in her forties in good health and CMV-seronegative. The CDR3 nucleotides read TGCGCCAGCAGCCCCTCCGGGACAGGGGGCTACAATGAGCAGTTCTTC. As protein: CASSPSGTGGYNEQFF.